This TCR beta chain was sequenced during a study of spatial heterogeneity in lung cancer. In germline, CDR1 is LGHNA, CDR2 YNFKEQ. V gave up 0 bases and J gave up 6 bases; unmatched junction bases: 3. The CDR3 extends over 14 amino acids. This clonotype was detected only a few times. TCRdb called the 5' RACE reads again in MiXCR, with one record for every CDR3 protein. The sample holds some 7,700 distinct CDR3 sequences; roughly a sixth are singletons and the top ten take roughly 16%. The time point denotes: sample taken at primary tumor resection. The TCR comes from a male donor with early-stage non-small cell lung cancer. The sequencing here drew on normal lung tissue next to the tumor, taken at surgery. This chain connects TRBV4-2 to TRBJ2-3, with 7 bases fitting TRBD2. The CDR3 is CASSQELREDTQYF. DNA of the CDR3: TGTGCCAGCAGCCAAGAACTGCGGGAGGATACGCAGTATTTT.